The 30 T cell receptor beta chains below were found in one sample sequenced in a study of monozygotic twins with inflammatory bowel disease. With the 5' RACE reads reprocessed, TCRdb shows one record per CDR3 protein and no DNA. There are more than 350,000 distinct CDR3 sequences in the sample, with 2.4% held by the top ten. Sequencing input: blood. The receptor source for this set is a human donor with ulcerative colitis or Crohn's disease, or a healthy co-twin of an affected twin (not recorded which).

Here the CDR3 reads CASSVGTSGAASTDTQYF. The gene calls are TRBV9 and TRBJ2-3; TCRdb picks TRBD2, but there is no DNA to check that call. The CDR3 has 18 amino acids. Germline loops: CDR1 SGDLS, CDR2 YYNGEE.

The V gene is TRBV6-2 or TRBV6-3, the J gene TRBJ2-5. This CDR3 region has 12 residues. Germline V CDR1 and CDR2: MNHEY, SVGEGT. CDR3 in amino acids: CASSYVGETQYF.

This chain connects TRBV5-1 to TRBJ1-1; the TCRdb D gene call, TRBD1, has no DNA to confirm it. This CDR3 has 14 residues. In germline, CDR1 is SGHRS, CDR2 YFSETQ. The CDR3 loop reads CASTPGTGGIEAFF.

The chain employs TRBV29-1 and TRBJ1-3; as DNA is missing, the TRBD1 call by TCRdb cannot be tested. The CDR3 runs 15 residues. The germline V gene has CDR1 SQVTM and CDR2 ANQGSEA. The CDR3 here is CSFSGTVDSGNTIYF.

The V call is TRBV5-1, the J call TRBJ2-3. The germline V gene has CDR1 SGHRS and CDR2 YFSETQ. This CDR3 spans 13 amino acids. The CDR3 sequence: CASSLLNPDTQYF.

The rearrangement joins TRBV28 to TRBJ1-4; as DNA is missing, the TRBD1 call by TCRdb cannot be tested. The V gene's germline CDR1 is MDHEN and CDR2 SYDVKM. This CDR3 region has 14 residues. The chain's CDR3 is CASSLGSRPEKLFF.

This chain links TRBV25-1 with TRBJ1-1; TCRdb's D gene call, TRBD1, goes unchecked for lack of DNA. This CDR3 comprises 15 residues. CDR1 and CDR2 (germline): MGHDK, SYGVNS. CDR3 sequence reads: CASSAIRGMNTEAFF.

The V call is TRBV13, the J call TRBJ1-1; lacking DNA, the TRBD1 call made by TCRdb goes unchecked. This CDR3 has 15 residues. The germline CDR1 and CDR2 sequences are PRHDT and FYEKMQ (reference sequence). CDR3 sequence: CASSSEQVPNTEAFF.

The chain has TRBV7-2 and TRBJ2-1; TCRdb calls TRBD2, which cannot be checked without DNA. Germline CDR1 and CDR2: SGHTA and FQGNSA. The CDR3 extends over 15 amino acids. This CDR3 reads CASNPRASVGNEQFF.

CDR3 residues: CASSGRQGQNTEAFF. The chain couples TRBV18 to TRBJ1-1; TCRdb's D call, TRBD1, is unchecked because there is no DNA. The CDR3 consists of 15 residues. The germline V gene encodes CDR1 KGHSH and CDR2 LQKENI.

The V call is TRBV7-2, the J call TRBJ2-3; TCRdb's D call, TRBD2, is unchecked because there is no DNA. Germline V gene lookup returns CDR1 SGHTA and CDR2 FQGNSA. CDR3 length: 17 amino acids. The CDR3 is CASSLEGGAPSTDTQYF.

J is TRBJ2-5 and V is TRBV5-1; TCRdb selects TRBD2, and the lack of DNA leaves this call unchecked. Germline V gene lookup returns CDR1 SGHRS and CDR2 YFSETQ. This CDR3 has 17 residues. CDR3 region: CASSSRLAGGPQETQYF.

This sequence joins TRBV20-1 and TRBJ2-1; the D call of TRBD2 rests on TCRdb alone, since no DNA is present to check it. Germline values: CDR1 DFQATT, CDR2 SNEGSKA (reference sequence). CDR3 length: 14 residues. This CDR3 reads CSADPLAGGNEQFF.

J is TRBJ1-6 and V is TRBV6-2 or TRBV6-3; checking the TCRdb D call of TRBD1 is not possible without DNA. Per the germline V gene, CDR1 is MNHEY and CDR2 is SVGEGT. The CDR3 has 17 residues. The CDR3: CASRGDVARSYNSPLHF.

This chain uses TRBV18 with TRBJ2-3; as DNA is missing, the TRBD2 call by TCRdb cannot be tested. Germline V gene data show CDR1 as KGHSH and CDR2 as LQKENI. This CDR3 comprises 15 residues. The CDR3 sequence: CASSPGRQSTDTQYF.

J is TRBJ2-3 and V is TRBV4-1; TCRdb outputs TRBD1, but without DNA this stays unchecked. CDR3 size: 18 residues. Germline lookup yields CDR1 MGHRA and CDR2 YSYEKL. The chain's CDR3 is CASSQDLNQGAYTDTQYF.

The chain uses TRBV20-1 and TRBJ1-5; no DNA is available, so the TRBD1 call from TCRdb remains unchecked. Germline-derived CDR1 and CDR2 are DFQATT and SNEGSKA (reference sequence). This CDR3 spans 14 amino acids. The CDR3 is CSAREGQFNQPQHF.

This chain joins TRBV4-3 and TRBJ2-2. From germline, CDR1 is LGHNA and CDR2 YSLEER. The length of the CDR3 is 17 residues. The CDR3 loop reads CASSQELGQANTGELFF.

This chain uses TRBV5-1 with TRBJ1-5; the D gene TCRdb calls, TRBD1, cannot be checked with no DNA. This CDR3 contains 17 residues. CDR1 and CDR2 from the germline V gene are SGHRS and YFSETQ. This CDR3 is CASSLEPGSHSNQPQHF.

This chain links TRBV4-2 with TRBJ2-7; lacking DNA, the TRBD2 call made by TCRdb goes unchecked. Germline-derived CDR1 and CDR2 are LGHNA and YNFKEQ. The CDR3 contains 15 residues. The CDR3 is CASSQEDGSSREQYF.

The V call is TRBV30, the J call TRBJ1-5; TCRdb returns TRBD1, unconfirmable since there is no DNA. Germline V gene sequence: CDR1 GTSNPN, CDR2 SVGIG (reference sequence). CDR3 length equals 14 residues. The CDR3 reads CAWSATGGVQPQHF.

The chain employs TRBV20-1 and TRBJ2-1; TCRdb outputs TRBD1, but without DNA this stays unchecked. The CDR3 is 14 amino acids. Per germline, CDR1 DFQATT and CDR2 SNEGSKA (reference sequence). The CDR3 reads CSARLIQGYNEQFF.

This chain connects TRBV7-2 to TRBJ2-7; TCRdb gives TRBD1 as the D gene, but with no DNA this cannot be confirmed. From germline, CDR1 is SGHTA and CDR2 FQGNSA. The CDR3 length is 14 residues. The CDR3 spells CASSFAQGVGEQYF.

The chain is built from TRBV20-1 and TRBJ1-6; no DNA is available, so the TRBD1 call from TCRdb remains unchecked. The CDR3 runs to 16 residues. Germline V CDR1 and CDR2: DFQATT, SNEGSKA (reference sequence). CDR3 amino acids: CSARVGGSVFDSPLHF.

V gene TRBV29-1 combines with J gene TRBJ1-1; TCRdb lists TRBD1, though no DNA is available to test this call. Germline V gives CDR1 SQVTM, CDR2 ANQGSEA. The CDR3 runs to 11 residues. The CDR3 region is CSVRTGREAFF.

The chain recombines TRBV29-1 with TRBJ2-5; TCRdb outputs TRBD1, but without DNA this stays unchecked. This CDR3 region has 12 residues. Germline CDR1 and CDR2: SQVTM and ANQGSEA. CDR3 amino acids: CSVETGPGTQYF.

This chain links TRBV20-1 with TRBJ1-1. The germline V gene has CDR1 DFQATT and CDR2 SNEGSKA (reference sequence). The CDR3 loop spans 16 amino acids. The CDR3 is CSAHRGAGGMNTEAFF.

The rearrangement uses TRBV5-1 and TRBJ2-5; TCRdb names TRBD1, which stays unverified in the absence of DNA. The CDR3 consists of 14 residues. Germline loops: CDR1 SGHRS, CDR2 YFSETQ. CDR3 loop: CASSLGQGGETQYF.

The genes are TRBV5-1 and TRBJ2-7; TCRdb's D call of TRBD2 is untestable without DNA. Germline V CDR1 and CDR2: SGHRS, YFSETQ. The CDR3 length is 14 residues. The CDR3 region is CASSPSGRLHEQYF.

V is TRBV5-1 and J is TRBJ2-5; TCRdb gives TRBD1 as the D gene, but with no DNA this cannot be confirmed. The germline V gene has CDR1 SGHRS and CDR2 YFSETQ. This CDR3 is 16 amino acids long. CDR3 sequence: CASSPTGQEQLETQYF.